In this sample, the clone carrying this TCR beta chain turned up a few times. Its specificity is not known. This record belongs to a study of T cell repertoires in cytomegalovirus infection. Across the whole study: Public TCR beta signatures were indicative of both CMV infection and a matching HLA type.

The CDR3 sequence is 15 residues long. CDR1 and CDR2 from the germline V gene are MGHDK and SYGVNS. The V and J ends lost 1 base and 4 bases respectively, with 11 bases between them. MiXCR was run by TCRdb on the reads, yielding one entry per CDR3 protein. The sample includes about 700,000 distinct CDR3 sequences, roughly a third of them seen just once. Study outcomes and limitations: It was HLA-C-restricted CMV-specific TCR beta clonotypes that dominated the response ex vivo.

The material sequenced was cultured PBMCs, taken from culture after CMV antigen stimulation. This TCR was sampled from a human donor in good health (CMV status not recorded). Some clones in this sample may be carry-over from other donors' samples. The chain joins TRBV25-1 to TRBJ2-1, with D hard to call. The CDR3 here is CASSEFESTYNEQFF. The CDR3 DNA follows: TGTGCCAGCAGTGAATTCGAATCCACTTACAATGAGCAGTTCTTC.